Shown below are 9 T cell receptor beta chains from a single sample sequenced in a study of T-cell reconstitution after alpha-beta-depleted transplantation in children. Using unique molecular identifiers, the investigators prepared the TCRbeta library. One entry per CDR3 protein, called by TCRdb with MiXCR from the PCR reads. The table lists 130,000 or so distinct CDR3 sequences, more than 9.5% of them singletons. Here the sequenced sample was PBMCs, mostly from graft donor cells, taken 180 days after TCRalphabeta/CD19-depleted stem cell transplant. These receptors were collected from a girl less than two years old who had a stem cell transplant for combined immunodeficiency, so the T cells may come from the graft donor.

In its sample, this clonotype was seen a few times. This chain links TRBV20-1 with TRBJ1-4, with TRBD1 as a possible D gene (5 bases). This CDR3 contains 13 residues. V lost 6 bases, J lost 4 bases, and 12 bases lay in between. Germline values: CDR1 DFQATT, CDR2 SNEGSKA (reference sequence). The CDR3 DNA sequence: TGCAGTGCGACCGGGACTCATAATGAAAAACTGTTTTTT. Translation gives CSATGTHNEKLFF.

This clonotype was counted ten times or more. The CDR3 sequence is CSAPPLRDEQFF. The DNA of the CDR3 is TGCAGTGCCCCTCCTCTAAGGGATGAGCAGTTCTTC. The chain employs TRBV20-1 and TRBJ2-1; D gene uncertain. Per the germline V gene, CDR1 is DFQATT and CDR2 is SNEGSKA (reference sequence). This CDR3 is 12 amino acids long. V was pared by 6 bases and J by 8 bases, with 14 bases between.

The V and J genes are TRBV27 and TRBJ2-3; the D is unclear. The ends were cut back, 0 bases at V and 1 base at J, with 5 bases in the middle. Germline CDR1 reads MNHEY; CDR2 reads SMNVEV (reference sequence). This CDR3 has 14 amino acids. The CDR3 loop reads CASSLSRGTDTQYF. For the CDR3, the DNA is TGTGCCAGCAGTTTATCACGGGGCACAGATACGCAGTATTTT.

This clonotype was counted at least ten times. V gene TRBV5-1 combines with J gene TRBJ2-7; tentatively, D is TRBD2 (6 bases). The CDR3 sequence is 15 residues long. Deletions cut 0 bases from V and 3 bases from J, with 13 bases between. The germline CDR1 and CDR2 sequences are SGHRS and YFSETQ. Here the CDR3 reads CASSLVGGWVYEQYF. The CDR3 coding sequence is TGCGCCAGCAGCTTGGTCGGGGGATGGGTCTACGAGCAGTACTTC. Complete variable domain (other parts from reference TRBV5-1 and TRBJ2-7): KAGVTQTPRYLIKTRGQQVTLSCSPISGHRSVSWYQQTPGQGLQFLFEYFSETQRNKGNFPGRFSGRQFSNSRSEMNVSTLELGDSALYLCASSLVGGWVYEQYFGPGTRLTVT.

This clonotype was counted between two and nine times. This sequence joins TRBV4-3 and TRBJ1-1; D call uncertain. Germline CDR1 and CDR2: LGHNA and YSLEER. This CDR3 has 13 residues. Trimming pared 4 bases from V and 0 bases from J, leaving 6 bases between. The CDR3 nucleotides read TGCGCCAGCAGCCCCCTAGTGAACACTGAAGCTTTCTTT. Its protein product is CASSPLVNTEAFF.

This clonotype was recorded many times. This rearrangement joins TRBV20-1 to TRBJ2-3; TRBD1 matches at 7 bases. This CDR3 has 13 residues. V lost 0 bases to trimming and J lost 6 bases; unmatched junction nucleotides: 3. Germline CDR1 is DFQATT and CDR2 is SNEGSKA (reference sequence). CDR3 region: CSAREQGWDTQYF. Written as DNA, the CDR3 is TGCAGTGCTAGAGAACAGGGGTGGGATACGCAGTATTTT.

The chain employs TRBV11-2 and TRBJ2-1; 12 positions agree with TRBD2. CDR3 length: 16 amino acids. The ends lost 5 bases at V and 2 bases at J; junction bases unmatched: 4. Per the germline V gene, CDR1 is SGHAT and CDR2 is FQNNGV. CDR3 nucleotides: TGTGCCAGCAGCATGACTAGCGGGGGCCCCTACAATGAGCAGTTCTTC. It yields the protein CASSMTSGGPYNEQFF.

This clonotype was counted a few times. The chain joins TRBV29-1 to TRBJ2-1; D might be TRBD2 (6 bases). The germline V and J ends were trimmed by 8 bases and 8 bases, with 22 bases remaining between them. There are 14 residues in the CDR3. CDR1 SQVTM and CDR2 ANQGSEA come from the germline V gene. The CDR3, as DNA: TGCAGCCCCCGTTGGGAGGACGATTCGGATGAGCAGTTCTTC. Amino acids: CSPRWEDDSDEQFF.

The chain links TRBV29-1 to TRBJ2-1, with D unclear. V lost 7 bases and J lost 2, with 12 bases in between. CDR3 length: 13 residues. Germline V gene data show CDR1 as SQVTM and CDR2 as ANQGSEA. In nucleotides, the CDR3 is TGCAGCGCCCGGACCTCAACCTACAATGAGCAGTTCTTC. Translated: CSARTSTYNEQFF.